The rows below give T cell receptor beta chains drawn from one sample of a study of T cell changes during pregnancy in multiple sclerosis. Profiling relied on immunoSEQ multiplex PCR, and the TCRdb table lists in-frame clones only, not all of them. Of 90,000 to 100,000 clones listed, almost 95% are singletons. The sample in question was peripheral blood, obtained in the third trimester of pregnancy. These TCRs come from a female donor with multiple sclerosis, enrolled in a pregnancy study. The CDR3 runs from the conserved cysteine through the conserved F or W. The order of the fields is J gene, clone size, D gene, V gene, CDR3 protein, CDR3 DNA. A D gene is named only where the DNA matches it firmly. The size of a clone is reported for some rows only, either as once, few or many, or as a class for expanded clones.

>TRBJ1-1|.|.|TRBV5-4
CASSLESGLFEAFF
TGTGCCAGCAGCTTGGAATCAGGACTTTTCGAAGCTTTCTTT
>TRBJ2-7|.|.|TRBV28
CASSPLLQIYEQYF
TGTGCCAGCAGCCCCCTATTACAGATCTACGAGCAGTACTTC
>TRBJ2-5|.|TRBD2|TRBV29-1
CSVGLAGAGEETQYF
TGCAGCGTTGGACTAGCGGGAGCCGGGGAAGAGACCCAGTACTTC
>TRBJ2-4|.|.|TRBV29-1
CSVRQTLAKNIQYF
TGCAGCGTTAGACAGACGCTAGCCAAAAACATTCAGTACTTC
>TRBJ2-7|once|TRBD2|TRBV28
CASSFEGGIASYEQYF
TGTGCCAGCAGCTTCGAGGGAGGGATTGCATCCTACGAGCAGTACTTC
>TRBJ2-3|.|TRBD1|TRBV11-3
CASSSGTGRADTQYF
TGTGCCAGCAGCTCCGGGACAGGGAGGGCAGATACGCAGTATTTT
>TRBJ2-3|.|.|TRBV27
CASSYLGGGLTDTQYF
TGTGCCAGCAGTTACCTCGGGGGAGGTCTCACAGATACGCAGTATTTT
>TRBJ2-7|once|TRBD1|TRBV5-5
CASTLGPGQQTSYEQYF
TGTGCCAGCACCTTGGGGCCGGGACAGCAGACCTCCTACGAGCAGTACTTC
>TRBJ2-6|.|.|TRBV10-3
CAISDQDSSSFGANVLTF
TGTGCCATCAGTGACCAAGACAGCTCTAGTTTTGGGGCCAACGTCCTGACTTTC
>TRBJ2-7|.|TRBD2|TRBV7-9
CASSLAGTRIYEQYF
TGTGCCAGCAGCTTAGCAGGGACTAGGATCTACGAGCAGTACTTC
>TRBJ2-7|.|.|TRBV5-6
CASSPGTPVYEQYF
TGTGCCAGCAGCCCCGGGACTCCCGTCTACGAGCAGTACTTC
>TRBJ2-5|.|TRBD1|TRBV15
CATSSGDQGAETQYF
TGTGCCACCAGCTCAGGGGATCAGGGGGCGGAGACCCAGTACTTC
>TRBJ2-7|.|TRBD1|TRBV2
CASRRRDRTEQYF
TGTGCCAGCAGACGCCGGGACAGAACCGAGCAGTACTTC
>TRBJ2-7|.|TRBD1|TRBV14
CASSQDVTMVPGQGEYEQYF
TGTGCCAGCAGCCAAGATGTCACAATGGTCCCGGGACAGGGGGAATACGAGCAGTACTTC
>TRBJ2-7|once|.|TRBV27
CASSLTTPPSPQEQYF
TGTGCCAGCAGTTTAACCACACCCCCCTCGCCCCAGGAGCAGTACTTC
>TRBJ2-3|.|.|TRBV7-6
CASSLGTISDTQYF
TGTGCCAGCAGCTTAGGGACTATTTCAGATACGCAGTATTTT
>TRBJ1-2|.|.|TRBV2
CASTRDIPYGYTF
TGTGCCAGCACCCGGGACATCCCCTATGGCTACACCTTC
>TRBJ2-7|.|.|TRBV28
CASSYQGVTYEQYF
TGTGCCAGCAGTTACCAGGGTGTTACCTACGAGCAGTACTTC
>TRBJ2-3|.|TRBD2|TRBV4-1
CASSQVAGSRLAIRLDTQYF
TGCGCCAGCAGCCAAGTAGCCGGCTCGCGACTAGCCATACGTCTAGATACGCAGTATTTT
>TRBJ2-5|.|.|TRBV20-1
CSAKETQYF
TGCAGTGCCAAAGAGACCCAGTACTTC
>TRBJ2-2|.|.|TRBV6-5
CASSLFTDGTGELFF
TGTGCCAGCAGTCTCTTTACAGACGGCACCGGGGAGCTGTTTTTT
>TRBJ1-1|.|.|TRBV5-1
CASSTRNRVGGTEAFF
TGCGCCAGCAGCACCCGGAACAGGGTAGGAGGCACTGAAGCTTTCTTT
>TRBJ2-7|.|TRBD1|TRBV10-3
CAIANKSTGGSGEQYF
TGTGCCATCGCCAATAAGAGTACAGGGGGTAGTGGCGAGCAGTACTTC
>TRBJ2-3|.|TRBD2|TRBV18
CASSLGTSGRGTDTQYF
TGTGCCAGCTCACTGGGGACTAGCGGGAGAGGCACAGATACGCAGTATTTT
>TRBJ2-3|.|.|TRBV11-3
CASSLDASRRDTQYF
TGTGCCAGCAGCTTAGATGCTAGCCGAAGAGATACGCAGTATTTT
>TRBJ1-2|.|TRBD1|TRBV29-1
CSVEWTGNYGYTF
TGCAGCGTAGAATGGACAGGGAACTATGGCTACACCTTC
>TRBJ2-4|.|.|TRBV7-9
CASSPPQGWSKNIQYF
TGTGCCAGCAGCCCCCCGCAGGGTTGGTCCAAAAACATTCAGTACTTC
>TRBJ1-1|once|.|TRBV4-1
CASSQGDEGGTEAFF
TGCGCCAGCAGCCAAGGTGACGAGGGCGGGACTGAAGCTTTCTTT
>TRBJ2-3|.|.|TRBV21-1
CASSNGDGLAGGGATDTQYF
TGTGCCAGCAGCAACGGAGATGGGCTAGCGGGAGGTGGGGCCACAGATACGCAGTATTTT
>TRBJ2-1|.|.|TRBV27
CASSPGQGNEQFF
TGTGCCAGCAGCCCGGGACAAGGCAATGAGCAGTTCTTC
>TRBJ2-7|once|TRBD2|TRBV5-1
CASSLGTSGVTYEQYF
TGCGCCAGCAGCTTGGGGACTAGCGGGGTTACCTACGAGCAGTACTTC
>TRBJ1-5|.|.|TRBV6-5
CASCVGDNQPQHF
TGTGCCAGCTGCGTAGGGGACAATCAGCCCCAGCATTTT
>TRBJ1-2|.|.|TRBV29-1
CSVDRAGLYRYGYTF
TGCAGCGTTGATCGGGCAGGGCTATATCGTTATGGCTACACCTTC
>TRBJ1-2|.|.|TRBV27
CASSLSGGAGGYTF
TGTGCCAGCAGTCTCTCGGGAGGGGCCGGTGGCTACACCTTC
>TRBJ2-7|.|.|TRBV11-3
CASSIPAFRGSYEQYF
TGTGCCAGCAGCATCCCGGCGTTCCGGGGGTCCTACGAGCAGTACTTC
>TRBJ2-1|.|.|TRBV7-6
CASSLGLAGGQNEQFF
TGTGCCAGCAGCTTAGGACTTGCCGGCGGGCAGAATGAGCAGTTCTTC
>TRBJ2-3|.|.|TRBV7-2
CASSFSGAVGTDTQYF
TGTGCCAGCAGCTTTAGCGGAGCGGTGGGCACAGATACGCAGTATTTT
>TRBJ2-1|.|.|TRBV5-6
CASTSWLAGDVSNEQFF
TGTGCCAGCACCTCTTGGCTAGCAGGCGATGTGTCCAATGAGCAGTTCTTC
>TRBJ2-1|.|.|TRBV11-1
CAIGQSGQQFF
TGTGCCATAGGACAGTCCGGGCAGCAGTTCTTC
>TRBJ2-6|.|.|TRBV5-6
CASSLAAQGGYGANVLTF
TGTGCCAGCAGCTTGGCCGCGCAGGGAGGTTACGGGGCCAACGTCCTGACTTTC
>TRBJ2-2|.|.|TRBV6-5
CASSYGQSNAGELFF
TGTGCCAGCAGTTACGGGCAGAGCAACGCCGGGGAGCTGTTTTTT
>TRBJ1-5|.|.|TRBV4-2
CASSQDRTNQPQHF
TGTGCCAGCAGCCAAGATAGGACAAATCAGCCCCAGCATTTT
>TRBJ2-5|.|.|TRBV18
CASSPDRSRETQYF
TGTGCCAGCTCACCCGACAGGTCGAGGGAGACCCAGTACTTC
>TRBJ2-7|.|.|TRBV30
CAWSVMEMPYEQYF
TGTGCCTGGAGTGTAATGGAGATGCCCTACGAGCAGTACTTC
>TRBJ2-1|.|.|TRBV9
CASSVFGSSYNEQFF
TGTGCCAGCAGCGTATTCGGGAGCTCCTACAATGAGCAGTTCTTC
>TRBJ2-3|.|.|TRBV5-6
CASNSMGAGDTDTQYF
TGTGCCAGCAACTCGATGGGGGCGGGGGACACAGATACGCAGTATTTT
>TRBJ2-7|few|.|TRBV6-5
CASSYSLVYSSYEQYF
TGTGCCAGCAGTTACTCCCTCGTTTATAGCTCCTACGAGCAGTACTTC
>TRBJ2-5|.|.|TRBV7-6
CASSVRGWETQYF
TGTGCCAGCAGTGTACGGGGTTGGGAGACCCAGTACTTC
>TRBJ2-1|.|TRBD2|TRBV19
CASSSYSGLAEPTFYNEQFF
TGTGCCAGTAGTTCCTATAGTGGACTAGCGGAGCCTACCTTCTACAATGAGCAGTTCTTC
>TRBJ1-2|.|TRBD1|TRBV28
CASSIQGASNGYTF
TGTGCCAGCAGTATACAGGGGGCGAGTAATGGCTACACCTTC
>TRBJ1-1|.|TRBD1|TRBV28
CASSLGQGGYTEAFF
TGTGCCAGCAGTTTGGGACAGGGAGGTTACACTGAAGCTTTCTTT
>TRBJ2-3|.|TRBD2|TRBV5-1
CASSLGTSKDTQYF
TGCGCCAGCAGCCTCGGGACTAGCAAAGATACGCAGTATTTT
>TRBJ2-1|.|.|TRBV7-2
CASSLPGSGEQFF
TGTGCCAGCAGCTTACCAGGGTCAGGTGAGCAGTTCTTC
>TRBJ2-1|.|TRBD2|TRBV6-6
CASSYPPGTSGNEQFF
TGTGCCAGCAGTTACCCCCCCGGGACTAGCGGCAATGAGCAGTTCTTC
>TRBJ2-1|.|.|TRBV6-6
CASSYDSEQFF
TGTGCCAGCAGTTACGACTCCGAGCAGTTCTTC
>TRBJ1-2|.|.|TRBV28
CATNGRTGIDYGYTF
TGTGCCACCAATGGGAGGACGGGTATAGACTATGGCTACACCTTC
>TRBJ2-3|.|.|TRBV28
CASSLTADTQYF
TGTGCCAGCAGTTTAACGGCAGATACGCAGTATTTT
>TRBJ2-3|.|TRBD2|TRBV4-1
CASSQEMAGGGADTQYF
TGCGCCAGCAGCCAAGAAATGGCGGGAGGAGGTGCAGATACGCAGTATTTT
>TRBJ2-7|.|.|TRBV7-9
CASSSPTGPVLYEQYF
TGTGCCAGCAGCTCACCGACAGGACCAGTATTGTACGAGCAGTACTTC